Below are 18 T cell receptor beta chains sequenced from a single sample in a study of cytomegalovirus exposure and HLA in healthy donors listed by TCRdb under 2017. The method was the immunoSEQ multiplex PCR assay. For the multiplex PCR, a mixture combining 60 forward primers for TCR Vbeta segments and 13 reverse primers for TCR Jbeta segments was used. Drawn from immuneACCESS, this table holds only the in-frame rearrangements with V and J called that TCRdb kept. Clones are partly lost; checked studies trace under half to an unresolved V gene and leave the rest unexplained. The sample table contains about 150,000 clones; only one count was recorded for roughly 70% of them. Together, the top ten hold more than 6.5% of the sample. The specimen was PBMCs. Receptors originate from a young man in good health and CMV-seronegative.

The genes are TRBV15 and TRBJ2-7; D might be TRBD2 (6 bases). Trimming cost V 0 bases and J 4 bases, with 13 bases left between them. The V gene's germline CDR1 is LNHNV and CDR2 YYDKDF (reference sequence). The CDR3 totals 15 residues. The CDR3 here is CATSRDSGLGYEQYF. In DNA, the CDR3 is TGTGCCACCAGCAGAGACTCGGGACTTGGTTACGAGCAGTACTTC.

The J gene is TRBJ2-7, the V gene TRBV10-1; D gene unclear. From germline, CDR1 is WNHNN and CDR2 SYGVQD (reference sequence). Trimming took 7 bases from V and 6 from J, leaving 13 bases between them. The CDR3 is 12 residues long. The CDR3 DNA reads as TGCGCCAGCACCTCCGGAGTTTGCGAGCAGTACTTC. Amino acid sequence: CASTSGVCEQYF.

CDR3 amino acids: CASSEEQGGGYTF. The CDR3 DNA follows: TGTGCCAGCAGCGAGGAACAGGGGGGCGGCTACACCTTC. The chain carries TRBV9 and TRBJ1-2; 8 bases align to TRBD1. Germline-derived CDR1 and CDR2 are SGDLS and YYNGEE. The CDR3 runs 13 residues. Trimming took 3 bases from V and 8 from J; bases not matched to a gene: 6.

J is TRBJ2-5 and V is TRBV5-1, with a tentative D call TRBD1 (6 bases). The J call may be in error: the DNA end matches TRBJ2-7 better. CDR3 size: 12 residues. Per the germline V gene, CDR1 is SGHRS and CDR2 is YFSETQ. Here the CDR3 reads CASSLQGYEQYF. As DNA, the CDR3 is TGCGCCAGCAGCCTACAGGGCTACGAGCAGTACTTC.

The chain links TRBV30 to TRBJ2-3, with TRBD1 identical over 10 bases. Germline trimming cut 0 bases from V and 4 bases from J; bases unmatched to any gene: 7. Germline V gives CDR1 GTSNPN, CDR2 SVGIG (reference sequence). This CDR3 has 16 amino acids. DNA for the CDR3: TGTGCCTGGAGTGTCCTAAGACAGGGGGCGGCAGATACGCAGTATTTT. Protein: CAWSVLRQGAADTQYF.

The rearrangement joins TRBV7-3 to TRBJ1-1, with TRBD1 as a possible D gene (5 bases). Per the germline V gene, CDR1 is SGHTA and CDR2 is FQGTGA. The V and J ends lost 6 bases and 7 bases respectively, with 15 bases between them. This CDR3 spans 13 amino acids. The CDR3 protein is CASRPGHWGEAFF. The CDR3 coding sequence is TGTGCCAGCAGACCAGGACATTGGGGTGAAGCTTTCTTT.

This clone occurred once. The chain has TRBV18 and TRBJ1-5, with 7 bases identical to TRBD1. Germline V gene sequence: CDR1 KGHSH, CDR2 LQKENI. The CDR3 has 14 residues. Germline trimming cut 6 bases from V and 5 bases from J; bases unmatched to any gene: 7. Here the CDR3 reads CASSPTGDYQPQHF. In nucleotides, the CDR3 is TGTGCCAGCTCCCCTACAGGGGATTATCAGCCCCAGCATTTT.

The chain is built from TRBV28 and TRBJ2-5; a weak D match, TRBD1 (5 bases). The ends were cut back, 6 bases at V and 5 bases at J, with 13 bases in the middle. The CDR3 consists of 13 residues. Looked up from germline, CDR1 is MDHEN and CDR2 is SYDVKM. Written as DNA, the CDR3 is TGTGCCAGCAGCGGCGGACACTCGGAGACCCAGTACTTC. This translates into CASSGGHSETQYF.

This chain connects TRBV4-2 to TRBJ1-1; TRBD1 matches at 9 bases. This CDR3 spans 16 amino acids. In germline, CDR1 is LGHNA, CDR2 YNFKEQ. Losses at the gene ends were 1 base for V and 3 bases for J; bases not matched to a gene: 6. In DNA, the CDR3 is TGTGCCAGCAGCCAAGGAACAGGGGGCAAGGACACTGAAGCTTTCTTT. Protein: CASSQGTGGKDTEAFF.

V and J are TRBV7-6 and TRBJ2-7, with D possibly TRBD2 on 5 matching bases. In germline, CDR1 is SGHVS, CDR2 FNYEAQ. The length of the CDR3 is 14 residues. The V gene lost 4 bases and the J gene lost 1 base, with 11 bases spanning the gap. Written as DNA, the CDR3 is TGTGCCAGCAGCTCCCGGACGGGATCCTACGAGCAGTACTTC. It specifies CASSSRTGSYEQYF.

The chain has TRBV6-1 and TRBJ2-7, with 9 positions matching TRBD2. V lost 6 bases to trimming and J lost 3 bases; unmatched junction nucleotides: 3. The CDR3 is made up of 13 amino acids. Germline V gene sequence: CDR1 MNHNS, CDR2 SASEGT. CDR3 loop: CASRVAGDYEQYF. CDR3 sequence (DNA): TGTGCCAGCAGGGTAGCGGGAGACTACGAGCAGTACTTC.

The chain uses TRBV20-1 and TRBJ1-2, with D maybe TRBD1 (5 bases). The length of the CDR3 is 10 residues. Germline CDR1 DFQATT, CDR2 SNEGSKA (reference sequence). Trimming pared 6 bases from V and 10 bases from J, leaving 12 bases between. The CDR3 spells CSATAGYYTF. DNA for the CDR3: TGCAGTGCCACCGCAGGGTACTACACCTTC.

The V gene is TRBV2, the J gene TRBJ1-4, with TRBD1 identical over 8 bases. Per germline, CDR1 SNHLY and CDR2 FYNNEI. CDR3 length equals 13 residues. Trimming took 1 base from V and 8 from J; bases not matched to a gene: 0. The CDR3 sequence is CASSEGDREKLFF. The CDR3, as DNA: TGTGCCAGCAGTGAAGGGGACAGGGAAAAACTGTTTTTT.

The J gene is TRBJ2-7, the V gene TRBV9; tentative D call: TRBD2 (7 bases). Trimming removed 4 bases at V and 0 bases at J, with 14 bases between. The CDR3 runs 15 residues. Germline V CDR1 and CDR2: SGDLS, YYNGEE. In DNA, the CDR3 is TGTGCCAGCAGCCCTCGGGGGGCTCTCTCCTACGAGCAGTACTTC. This encodes CASSPRGALSYEQYF.

The chain joins TRBV7-8 to TRBJ2-5; 9 bases are a match to TRBD2. The end of the DNA fits TRBJ2-7 better, so the J call may be wrong. The CDR3 extends over 17 amino acids. Germline-derived CDR1 and CDR2 are SGHVS and FQNEAQ. CDR3 sequence reads: CASSLGVTAGGSYEQYF. The CDR3, as DNA: TGTGCCAGCAGCTTAGGAGTTACAGCGGGGGGTTCCTACGAGCAGTACTTC.

The chain employs TRBV7-2 and TRBJ2-5, with 10 nucleotides matching TRBD1. This CDR3 contains 15 residues. V was pared by 4 bases and J by 5 bases, with 7 bases of the junction left unmatched. Germline V gene data show CDR1 as SGHTA and CDR2 as FQGNSA. CDR3 bases: TGTGCCAGCAGCTCATATGGGACAGGGGAGGAGACCCAGTACTTC. Translated: CASSSYGTGEETQYF.

The chain links TRBV5-1 to TRBJ1-2; perhaps TRBD1 as D (5 bases). V was clipped by 0 bases and J by 3 bases, with 12 bases between them. This CDR3 is built from 15 residues. Germline CDR1 is SGHRS and CDR2 is YFSETQ. The CDR3 reads CASSLGWGRDYGYTF. CDR3 nucleotides: TGCGCCAGCAGCTTGGGTTGGGGCCGGGACTATGGCTACACCTTC.

Written as DNA, the CDR3 is TGTGCCAGCAGCTCTCCCCTGGACAGGGTGGGCTATGGCTACACCTTC. Its protein is CASSSPLDRVGYGYTF. The chain carries TRBV11-2 and TRBJ1-2, with 8 bases that match TRBD1. Germline CDR1 SGHAT, CDR2 FQNNGV. V gave up 4 bases and J gave up 4 bases; unmatched junction bases: 11. The length of the CDR3 is 16 residues.